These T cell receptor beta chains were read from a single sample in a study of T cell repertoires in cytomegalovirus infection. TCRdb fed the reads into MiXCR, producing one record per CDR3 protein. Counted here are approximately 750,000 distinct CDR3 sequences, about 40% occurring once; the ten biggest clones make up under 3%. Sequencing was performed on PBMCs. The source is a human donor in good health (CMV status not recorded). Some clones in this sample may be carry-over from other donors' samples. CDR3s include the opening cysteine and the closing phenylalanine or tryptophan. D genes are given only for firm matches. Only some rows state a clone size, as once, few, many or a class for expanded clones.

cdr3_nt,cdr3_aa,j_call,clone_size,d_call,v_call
TGTGCCAGCAGTTCCTATCGGGGCCCTACCTACGAGCAGTACTTC,CASSSYRGPTYEQYF,TRBJ2-7,.,.,TRBV28
TGTGCCAGCAGAAGTAGTAACCCGGGCTCCTACGAGCAGTACTTC,CASRSSNPGSYEQYF,TRBJ2-7,few,.,TRBV12-3/TRBV12-4
TGTGCCAGCAGCGACAGGGGGCGCACAGATACGCAGTATTTT,CASSDRGRTDTQYF,TRBJ2-3,many,TRBD1,TRBV11-2
TGTGCCAGCAGTTTATCTCCGGGACCCCTTGACACCGGGGAGCTGTTTTTT,CASSLSPGPLDTGELFF,TRBJ2-2,.,.,TRBV28
TGTGCCAGTAGTACGACCGGGACAGGGGATGGGAAGACCCAGTACTTC,CASSTTGTGDGKTQYF,TRBJ2-5,.,TRBD1,TRBV19
TGTGCCAGCAGTTCGCTTATAGGGGCTGGCTACACCTTC,CASSSLIGAGYTF,TRBJ1-2,.,.,TRBV28
TGTGCCAGCAGCCTGGAACAGGGTTATAGCAATCAGCCCCAGCATTTT,CASSLEQGYSNQPQHF,TRBJ1-5,many,.,TRBV7-8
TGTGCCAGTAGTAACAGATACAATGAGCAGTTCTTC,CASSNRYNEQFF,TRBJ2-1,.,.,TRBV19
TGTGCCAGCAGCCTTGGCTCACGGGGGTTATACAATGAGCAGTTCTTC,CASSLGSRGLYNEQFF,TRBJ2-1,few,.,TRBV11-2
TGTGCCAGCTCACCGGACAGGGAATATGGCTACACCTTC,CASSPDREYGYTF,TRBJ1-2,.,TRBD1,TRBV18
TGTGCCAGCAGCTTAGGACCCCGTCATGAGCAGTTCTTC,CASSLGPRHEQFF,TRBJ2-1,.,.,TRBV7-9
TGTGCCAGTAGTAACGGACTAGCGGGAGTCTTC,CASSNGLAGVF,TRBJ2-1,.,TRBD2,TRBV19
TGTGCCACCAGTGATTCCGCGGGGGGCCAATACAATGAGCAGTTCTTC,CATSDSAGGQYNEQFF,TRBJ2-1,few,TRBD2,TRBV24-1
TGTGCCAGTAGTAGCTCCAGTACCAGGTTGGAGCAGTACTTC,CASSSSSTRLEQYF,TRBJ2-7,.,.,TRBV19
TGTGCCAGTCAAACCGCGGGGATGGTGGCGGTGCCCCAGCATTTT,CASQTAGMVAVPQHF,TRBJ1-5,.,.,TRBV28
TGTGCCGGGGGCTGGGGCACTGAAGCTTTCTTT,CAGGWGTEAFF,TRBJ1-1,.,.,TRBV7-9
TGTGCCAGCAGCCGACAGGGGGGAAATGAAAAACTGTTTTTT,CASSRQGGNEKLFF,TRBJ1-4,many,TRBD1,TRBV6-5
TGTGCCAGCAGCTTAGGAGCCGGGACACCGACCGGGGAGCTGTTTTTT,CASSLGAGTPTGELFF,TRBJ2-2,.,.,TRBV7-6
TGCGCCAGCAGAAGACGGAAGAACACCGGGGAGCTGTTTTTT,CASRRRKNTGELFF,TRBJ2-2,once,.,TRBV10-1
TGTGCCAGCAGTTTATTCAAAAGGACAGGTCGGAACTATGGCTACACCTTC,CASSLFKRTGRNYGYTF,TRBJ1-2,few,TRBD1,TRBV27
TGTGCCAGCAGTGAAAGGGACAGACTCGAAGCGAACACTGAAGCTTTCTTT,CASSERDRLEANTEAFF,TRBJ1-1,.,TRBD1,TRBV2
TGTGCCACCTTCCAAGCCCCGAACAATGAGCAGTTCTTC,CATFQAPNNEQFF,TRBJ2-1,few,.,TRBV7-3
TGTGCCAGCACCCGATGGGGTCTGACAGATACGCAGTATTTT,CASTRWGLTDTQYF,TRBJ2-3,.,.,TRBV5-6
TGTGCCACCACTCGGGACGGATCCTACGAGCAGTACTTC,CATTRDGSYEQYF,TRBJ2-7,.,.,TRBV24-1
TGTGCCAGCAGCTCCGGGACTAGCCCCCTGACCCAGTACTTC,CASSSGTSPLTQYF,TRBJ2-5,many,TRBD2,TRBV7-2
TGTGCCAGAAGCTCGGGACGGTCCAATGAGAAGTTCTTC,CARSSGRSNEKFF,TRBJ2-1,once,.,TRBV7-8
TGTGCCAGCAGCTCGGGACAGGGGGCGCCGGGCACTGAAGCTTTCTTT,CASSSGQGAPGTEAFF,TRBJ1-1,.,TRBD1,TRBV7-4
TGTGCCAGCAGACCACAGGGGGAGAACACTGAAGCTTTCTTT,CASRPQGENTEAFF,TRBJ1-1,.,TRBD1,TRBV28
TGTGCCAGCAGTACGGGCGTAGGACAGACTAGCACAGATACGCAGTATTTT,CASSTGVGQTSTDTQYF,TRBJ2-3,few,.,TRBV6-1
TGTGCCAGCAATCTCGGGGGGCGCGGGGCTTTCTTT,CASNLGGRGAFF,TRBJ1-1,.,.,TRBV2
TGTGCCAGCAGTGAAGCGGGCCCGATCCAAGAGACCCAGTACTTC,CASSEAGPIQETQYF,TRBJ2-5,.,.,TRBV2
TGTGCCAGCAGTTACAGGTCGTGGCACACTAACACTGAAGCTTTCTTT,CASSYRSWHTNTEAFF,TRBJ1-1,few,.,TRBV6-8
TGTGCCAACAGCGCTCTAGCGGCTAACACCGGGGAGCTGTTTTTT,CANSALAANTGELFF,TRBJ2-2,few,TRBD2,TRBV7-9
TGTGCCAGCAGCTCAGGGGAGGGCTACACCTTC,CASSSGEGYTF,TRBJ1-2,.,.,TRBV11-2
TGTGCCAGCCGCTACCAGCCGGGCCCCCCCGGTGAGCAGTACTTC,CASRYQPGPPGEQYF,TRBJ2-7,.,.,TRBV5-5
TGTTCCAGCAGTTTCTTCGACGGCTCCTACGAGCAGTACTTC,CSSSFFDGSYEQYF,TRBJ2-7,.,.,TRBV28
TGTGCCAGCAGTTTTGGCCAGTGGTACGAGCAGTACTTC,CASSFGQWYEQYF,TRBJ2-7,.,.,TRBV12-3/TRBV12-4
TGTGCCAGCTCACCACTCACCGATACCATCTCTGGAAACACCATATATTTT,CASSPLTDTISGNTIYF,TRBJ1-3,few,.,TRBV18
TGCGCCAGCAGCCAAGAAGAGTTAGACGGGAACATTCAGTACTTC,CASSQEELDGNIQYF,TRBJ2-4,few,.,TRBV4-1
TGCAGCGCCCTGGGGGAGTTGGGCTCTGGAAACACCATATATTTT,CSALGELGSGNTIYF,TRBJ1-3,.,.,TRBV29-1
TGTGCCAGCAGTTATGGACAGGGGCGGACCTACGAGCAGTACTTC,CASSYGQGRTYEQYF,TRBJ2-7,.,TRBD1,TRBV6-6
TGTGCCAGCTCAACCCCAGGGACTTTTAGCAATCAGCCCCAGCATTTT,CASSTPGTFSNQPQHF,TRBJ1-5,.,.,TRBV18
TGTGCCAGCAGAGGAAGCAGGGGCCTTAGCACAGATACGCAGTATTTT,CASRGSRGLSTDTQYF,TRBJ2-3,.,.,TRBV12-3/TRBV12-4
TGTGCCAGCAGCTCGACCGGGACAAATAGCAATCAGCCCCAGCATTTT,CASSSTGTNSNQPQHF,TRBJ1-5,.,.,TRBV12-3/TRBV12-4
TGTGCCAGCAGCTTAAACGGACTAGCGGGAGTGCCTGTTCAGTTCTTC,CASSLNGLAGVPVQFF,TRBJ2-1,.,TRBD2,TRBV7-2
TGCAGTGCCACTGACAGGGACAATCAGCCCCAGCATTTT,CSATDRDNQPQHF,TRBJ1-5,.,TRBD1,TRBV20-1
TGTGCCAGCACGTTAGGGAGGCTAGCGTTTTTTACAGATACGCAGTATTTT,CASTLGRLAFFTDTQYF,TRBJ2-3,many,.,TRBV12-3/TRBV12-4